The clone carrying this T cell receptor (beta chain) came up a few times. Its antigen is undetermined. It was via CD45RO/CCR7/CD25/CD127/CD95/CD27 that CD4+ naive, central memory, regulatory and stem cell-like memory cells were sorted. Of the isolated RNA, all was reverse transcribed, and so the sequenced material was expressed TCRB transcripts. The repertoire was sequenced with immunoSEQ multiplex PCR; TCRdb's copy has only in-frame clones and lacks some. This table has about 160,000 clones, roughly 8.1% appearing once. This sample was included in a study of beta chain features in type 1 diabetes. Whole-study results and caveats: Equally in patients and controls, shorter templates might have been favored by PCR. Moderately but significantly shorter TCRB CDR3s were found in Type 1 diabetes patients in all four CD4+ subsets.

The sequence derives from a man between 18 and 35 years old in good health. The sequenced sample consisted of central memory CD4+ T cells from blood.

For the CDR3, the DNA is TGTGCCAGCAGTCCAACCCCCGGGACAGGGAGGACAGATACGCAGTATTTT. It is translated as CASSPTPGTGRTDTQYF. The chain uses TRBV28 and TRBJ2-3, with 9 bases aligning to TRBD1. J was trimmed by 3 bases and V by 5 bases; bases with no gene match: 12. CDR3 size: 17 residues. Germline V CDR1 and CDR2: MDHEN, SYDVKM.